This is a list of T cell receptor beta chains from one sample in a study of blood T cells in healthy people across ages. TCRdb re-called the 5' RACE reads through MiXCR, storing one row per CDR3 protein. The sample carries about a million distinct CDR3 sequences, roughly half recorded once. The sample comprised blood. The receptors stem from a woman aged 55-69 years in good health. Both conserved end residues are part of each CDR3. A D gene is named only where the DNA matches it firmly. The size entry is marked missing in some rows and otherwise reads once, few, many or a size class.

>few|TRBJ2-3|TRBV20-1|TRBD2
CSAPSPSGSRDTQYF
TGCAGTGCTCCCAGCCCAAGCGGGAGCCGCGATACGCAGTATTTT
>.|TRBJ1-5|TRBV7-9|.
CASSPSGQNSNQPQHF
TGTGCCAGCAGCCCCAGCGGTCAGAATAGCAATCAGCCCCAGCATTTT
>many|TRBJ2-5|TRBV29-1|.
CSVAEQETQYF
TGCAGCGTTGCCGAGCAAGAGACCCAGTACTTC
>.|TRBJ1-5|TRBV20-1|.
CSATKDSYSNQPQHF
TGCAGTGCAACTAAGGACAGCTATAGCAATCAGCCCCAGCATTTT
>once|TRBJ2-3|TRBV7-3|.
CASSSWRGDTQYF
TGTGCCAGCAGCTCGTGGCGGGGTGATACGCAGTATTTT
>few|TRBJ2-1|TRBV12-3/TRBV12-4|TRBD2
CASSPGGSGRRGEQFF
TGTGCCAGCAGTCCCGGGGGTAGCGGGAGACGCGGTGAGCAGTTCTTC
>.|TRBJ2-3|TRBV29-1|.
CSASGIASTDTQYF
TGCAGCGCCTCAGGGATTGCTAGCACAGATACGCAGTATTTT
>.|TRBJ1-1|TRBV5-1|.
CAGSLRAGFEAFF
TGCGCCGGCAGCTTGAGGGCCGGATTTGAAGCTTTCTTT
>.|TRBJ2-7|TRBV5-1|.
CASSLRLHRNYEQYF
TGCGCCAGCAGCTTGAGGCTGCACCGAAACTACGAGCAGTACTTC
>.|TRBJ2-1|TRBV29-1|TRBD2
CSSSPGTSAFYNEQFF
TGCAGCTCATCCCCTGGGACTAGCGCTTTCTACAATGAGCAGTTCTTC
>.|TRBJ2-5|TRBV29-1|TRBD1
CSGQGVYNEQYF
TGCAGCGGGCAGGGGGTCTACAATGAGCAGTACTTC
>.|TRBJ2-1|TRBV27|TRBD2
CASSLSLAGGLNEQFF
TGTGCCAGCAGTTTATCCCTAGCGGGAGGCTTGAATGAGCAGTTCTTC
>.|TRBJ1-5|TRBV27|TRBD1
CASSFGQGVDQPQHF
TGTGCCAGCAGTTTCGGACAGGGGGTAGATCAGCCCCAGCATTTT
>once|TRBJ1-2|TRBV7-9|.
CASSSERRIHGYTF
TGTGCCAGCAGCTCCGAAAGACGGATCCATGGCTACACCTTC
>.|TRBJ2-4|TRBV3-1|.
CASSQENRDIQYF
TGTGCCAGCAGCCAAGAGAATCGGGACATTCAGTACTTC
>.|TRBJ2-1|TRBV10-3|TRBD2
CAISREGLASNEQFF
TGTGCCATCAGTCGGGAGGGCCTAGCGAGCAATGAGCAGTTCTTC
>.|TRBJ2-3|TRBV28|.
CASTFSRGTDTQYF
TGTGCCAGCACCTTTAGTAGAGGCACAGATACGCAGTATTTT
>few|TRBJ1-2|TRBV6-5|.
CASSPGPVYGYTF
TGTGCCAGCAGTCCGGGACCGGTCTATGGCTACACCTTC
>few|TRBJ1-2|TRBV29-1|TRBD1
CSATGTGVGYTF
TGCAGCGCGACAGGGACTGGGGTTGGCTACACCTTC
>.|TRBJ2-3|TRBV3-1|.
CASSQEALADTQYF
TGTGCCAGCAGCCAAGAAGCCCTAGCAGATACGCAGTATTTT
>few|TRBJ2-5|TRBV20-1|.
CSARVGFESGSETQYF
TGCAGTGCTAGAGTGGGATTCGAAAGTGGCAGTGAGACCCAGTACTTC